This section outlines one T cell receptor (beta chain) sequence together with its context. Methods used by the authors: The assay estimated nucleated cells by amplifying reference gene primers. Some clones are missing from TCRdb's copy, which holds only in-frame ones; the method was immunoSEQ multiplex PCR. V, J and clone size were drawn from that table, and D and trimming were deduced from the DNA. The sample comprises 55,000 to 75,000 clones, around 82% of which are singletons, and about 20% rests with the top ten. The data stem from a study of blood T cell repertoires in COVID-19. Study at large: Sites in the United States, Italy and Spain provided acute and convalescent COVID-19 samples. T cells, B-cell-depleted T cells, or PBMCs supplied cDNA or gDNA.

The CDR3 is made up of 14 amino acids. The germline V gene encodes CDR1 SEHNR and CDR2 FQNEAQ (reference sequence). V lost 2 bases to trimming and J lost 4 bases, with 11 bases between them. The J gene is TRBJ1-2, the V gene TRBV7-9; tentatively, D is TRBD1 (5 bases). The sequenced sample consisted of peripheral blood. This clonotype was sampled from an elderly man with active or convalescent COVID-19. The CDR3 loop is CASSLFQTVYGYTF. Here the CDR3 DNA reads TGTGCCAGCAGCTTATTTCAGACAGTCTATGGCTACACCTTC.